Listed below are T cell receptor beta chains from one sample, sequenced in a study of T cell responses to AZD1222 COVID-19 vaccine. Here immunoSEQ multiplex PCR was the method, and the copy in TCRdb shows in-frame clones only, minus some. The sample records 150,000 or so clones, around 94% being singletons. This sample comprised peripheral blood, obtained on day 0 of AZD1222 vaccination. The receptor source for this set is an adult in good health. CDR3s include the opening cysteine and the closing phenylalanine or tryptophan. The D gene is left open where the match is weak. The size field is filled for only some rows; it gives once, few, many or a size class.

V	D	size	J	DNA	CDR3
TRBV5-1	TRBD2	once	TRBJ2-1	TGCGCCAGCAGCTTGGTCGGGACTAGCTTCGATGAGCAGTTCTTC	CASSLVGTSFDEQFF
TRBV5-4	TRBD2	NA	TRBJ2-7	TGTGCCAGCAGCTTACCTAGCGGGGGATACTACGAGCAGTACTTC	CASSLPSGGYYEQYF
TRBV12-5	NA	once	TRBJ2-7	TGTGCTAGTGGTCACAGGGCAGGGCCCTACGAGCAGTACTTC	CASGHRAGPYEQYF
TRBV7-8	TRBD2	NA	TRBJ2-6	TGTGCCAGCAGCGCGGGACTAGCGGGGGTTCGGTGGGCCAACGTCCTGACTTTC	CASSAGLAGVRWANVLTF
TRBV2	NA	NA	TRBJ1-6	TGTGCCAGCAGTGTGACTGCCCCTCGGGCCCTCCACTTT	CASSVTAPRALHF
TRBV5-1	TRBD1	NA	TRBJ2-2	TGCGCCAGCAGCCAAATGGGACAGGGGGGCACCGGGGAGCTGTTTTTT	CASSQMGQGGTGELFF
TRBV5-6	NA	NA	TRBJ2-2	TGTGCCAGCAGCTTATCTGGCGCTAAGAACACCGGGGAGCTGTTTTTT	CASSLSGAKNTGELFF
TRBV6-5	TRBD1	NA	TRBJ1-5	TGTGCCAGCAGGACAGGGGTCGATAGCAATCAGCCCCAGCATTTT	CASRTGVDSNQPQHF
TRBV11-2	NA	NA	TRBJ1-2	TGTGCCAGCAGCCCCGGTGGGCGAGTTGGCTACACCTTC	CASSPGGRVGYTF
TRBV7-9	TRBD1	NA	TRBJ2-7	TGTGCCAGCAGAGCCGGGACAGCCTACGAGCAGTACTTC	CASRAGTAYEQYF
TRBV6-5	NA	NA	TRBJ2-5	TGTGCCAGCAGTAACCGGGGGATCGGAGTAAAGACCCAGTACTTC	CASSNRGIGVKTQYF
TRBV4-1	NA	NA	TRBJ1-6	TGCGCCAGCAGCCAAGATCGCCCAGGGAGCTCCTATAATTCACCCCTCCACTTT	CASSQDRPGSSYNSPLHF
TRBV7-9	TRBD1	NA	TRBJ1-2	TGTGCCAGCAGCCCAGGGACAGGCGTCTATGGCTACACCTTC	CASSPGTGVYGYTF
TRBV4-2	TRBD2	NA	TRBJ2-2	TGTGCCAGCAGGAAGAAGACTAGCGGGGAGTCGAACACCGGGGAGCTGTTTTTT	CASRKKTSGESNTGELFF
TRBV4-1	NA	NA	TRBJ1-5	TGCGCCAGCAGCCAAGATTTTTTACGCCAGGGAGAGCCCCAGCATTTT	CASSQDFLRQGEPQHF
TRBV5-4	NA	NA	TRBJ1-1	TGTGCCAGCAGCTCCCGGACATTGGGGACTGAAGCTTTCTTT	CASSSRTLGTEAFF
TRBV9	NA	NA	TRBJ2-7	TGTGCCAGCAGCGTAGGGCACGCGGCCTCCGAGCAGTACTTC	CASSVGHAASEQYF
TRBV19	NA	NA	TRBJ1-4	TGTGCCAGTACTTCCCGACTGGCAGGGCTTAATGAAAAACTGTTTTTT	CASTSRLAGLNEKLFF
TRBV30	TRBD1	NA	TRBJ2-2	TGTGCCTGGGACAGGGGCCCGAACACCGGGGAGCTGTTTTTT	CAWDRGPNTGELFF
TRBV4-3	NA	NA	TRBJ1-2	TGCGCCAGCAGCCATGGACAGTTTAACTATGGCTACACCTTC	CASSHGQFNYGYTF
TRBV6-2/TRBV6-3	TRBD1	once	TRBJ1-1	TGTGCCAGCAGTCGACAGGGGGGGACTGAAGCTTTCTTT	CASSRQGGTEAFF
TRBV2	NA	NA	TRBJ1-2	TGTGCCAGCACCTCGTTAGCTAACTATGGCTACACCTTC	CASTSLANYGYTF
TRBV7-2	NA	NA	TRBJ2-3	TGTGCCAGCAGCCTACCCAGCACAGATACGCAGTATTTT	CASSLPSTDTQYF
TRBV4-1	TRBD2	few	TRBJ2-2	TGCGCCAGCAGCCAAGTGCAAGCGGGGGTTAACACCGGGGAGCTGTTTTTT	CASSQVQAGVNTGELFF
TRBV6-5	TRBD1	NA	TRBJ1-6	TGTGCCAGCAGTTCCAGGGGGCGAGATTCACCCCTCCACTTT	CASSSRGRDSPLHF
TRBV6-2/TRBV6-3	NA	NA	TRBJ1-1	TGTGCCAGCAGTTACTCGTTTGCCACTGAAGCTTTCTTT	CASSYSFATEAFF
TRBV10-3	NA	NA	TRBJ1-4	TGTGCCATCAACAAGGGCGGGGGTGAAAAACTGTTTTTT	CAINKGGGEKLFF
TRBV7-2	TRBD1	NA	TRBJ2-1	TGTGCCAGCAGCTTCCCGACAGGGAACAATGAGCAGTTCTTC	CASSFPTGNNEQFF
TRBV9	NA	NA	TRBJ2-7	TGTGCCAGCAGCGTAGGGGGGCCAAACGAGCAGTACTTC	CASSVGGPNEQYF
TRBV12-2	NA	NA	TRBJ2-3	TGTGCAAGTCGATATCCACCTCCGGGACTAAGGTCCACAGATACGCAGTATTTT	CASRYPPPGLRSTDTQYF
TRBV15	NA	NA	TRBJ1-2	TGTGCCACCAGCAGATCGGGGGGAGTCAAGAGCTATGGCTACACCTTC	CATSRSGGVKSYGYTF
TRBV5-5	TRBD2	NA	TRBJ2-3	TGTGCCAGCAGCCGAACACTAGCGGGGGGCAAGGATTTT	CASSRTLAGGKDF
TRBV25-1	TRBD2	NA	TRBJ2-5	TGTGCCAGCAGTCCCACTTTCCTAGCGGGGCGAGGGGAGACCCAGTACTTC	CASSPTFLAGRGETQYF